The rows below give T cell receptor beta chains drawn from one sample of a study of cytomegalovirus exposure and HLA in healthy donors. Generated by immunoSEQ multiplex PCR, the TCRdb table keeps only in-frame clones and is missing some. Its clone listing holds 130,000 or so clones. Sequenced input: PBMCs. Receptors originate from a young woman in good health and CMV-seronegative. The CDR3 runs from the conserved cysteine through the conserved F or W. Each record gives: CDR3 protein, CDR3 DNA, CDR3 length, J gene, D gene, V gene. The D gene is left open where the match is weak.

CAWRTSGSNEQFF TGTGCCTGGAGGACTAGCGGGAGCAATGAGCAGTTCTTC 13 TRBJ2-1 TRBD2 TRBV30
CASSQDLGTGETDTQYF TGTGCCAGCAGCCAAGATCTTGGGACGGGAGAGACAGATACGCAGTATTTT 17 TRBJ2-3 - TRBV4-2
CASSLRGKLLTGELFF TGTGCCAGCAGCTTAAGGGGGAAGCTATTGACCGGGGAGCTGTTTTTT 16 TRBJ2-2 - TRBV13
CASSLQGAGTEAFF TGTGCCAGCAGCTTACAGGGCGCCGGCACTGAAGCTTTCTTT 14 TRBJ1-1 - TRBV7-6
CASSLDNSGNTIYF TGTGCCAGCTCACTGGACAACTCTGGAAACACCATATATTTT 14 TRBJ1-3 - TRBV18
CASSTRTAGARGETQYF TGCGCCAGCAGCACAAGGACGGCGGGGGCGCGGGGGGAGACCCAGTACTTC 17 TRBJ2-5 - TRBV5-1
CASSQRTGERGYTF TGCGCCAGCAGCCAGAGGACAGGGGAGCGGGGCTACACCTTC 14 TRBJ1-2 TRBD1 TRBV4-3
CAWSVLSGLGYTF TGTGCCTGGAGTGTACTGTCTGGGCTTGGCTACACCTTC 13 TRBJ1-2 - TRBV30
CASSLTSHARVDAGFF TGTGCCAGCAGCCTCACCTCACACGCGAGGGTCGACGCAGGCTTCTTT 16 TRBJ1-1 - TRBV5-6
CASSVGASGQETQYF TGTGCCAGCAGCGTAGGCGCAAGCGGCCAAGAGACCCAGTACTTC 15 TRBJ2-5 - TRBV9
CASRLVQVNSPLHF TGTGCAAGTCGCTTAGTCCAGGTCAATTCACCCCTCCACTTT 14 TRBJ1-6 - TRBV12-2
CASSEGSHPTYEQYF TGTGCCAGCAGTGAGGGCTCTCACCCTACCTACGAGCAGTACTTC 15 TRBJ2-7 - TRBV25-1
CASSYDREFTGELFF TGTGCCAGCAGTTACGACAGGGAATTCACCGGGGAGCTGTTTTTT 15 TRBJ2-2 TRBD1 TRBV6-6
CASSPGLALDTQYF TGTGCCAGCAGCCCGGGACTAGCTTTGGATACGCAGTATTTT 14 TRBJ2-3 TRBD2 TRBV11-2
CSARTSGFYQETQYF TGCAGCGCGAGGACTAGCGGGTTCTACCAAGAGACCCAGTACTTC 15 TRBJ2-5 TRBD2 TRBV29-1
CSVDTGSYNEQFF TGCAGCGTTGATACAGGATCCTACAATGAGCAGTTCTTC 13 TRBJ2-1 - TRBV29-1
CASSSGGGGWTEAFF TGTGCCAGCAGTTCAGGGGGCGGAGGGTGGACTGAAGCTTTCTTT 15 TRBJ1-1 TRBD1 TRBV6-6
CASSLLSGRGDTQYF TGTGCCAGCAGCTTATTAAGCGGGAGGGGAGATACGCAGTATTTT 15 TRBJ2-3 TRBD2 TRBV11-1
CASSLRARGGTEAFF TGTGCCAGCAGTTTGAGGGCCCGAGGGGGCACTGAAGCTTTCTTT 15 TRBJ1-1 - TRBV27
CASSGPSGAKNIQYF TGTGCCAGCAGCGGGCCCAGCGGAGCCAAAAACATTCAGTACTTC 15 TRBJ2-4 - TRBV7-8
CASSSNRGDYTGELFF TGTGCCAGCAGCTCCAACCGCGGGGACTACACCGGGGAGCTGTTTTTT 16 TRBJ2-2 - TRBV7-9
CASSLGVSQETQYF TGTGCCAGCAGCTTAGGTGTCTCTCAAGAGACCCAGTACTTC 14 TRBJ2-5 - TRBV11-2
CASSIGQNSNQPQHF TGTGCCAGCAGTATAGGACAGAATAGCAATCAGCCCCAGCATTTT 15 TRBJ1-5 - TRBV27
CASSLVPLSSYEQYF TGTGCCAGCAGCTTAGTACCCCTGAGCTCCTACGAGCAGTACTTC 15 TRBJ2-7 - TRBV7-2
CASSLYLAGGAGDEQYF TGCGCCAGCAGCCTATATCTCGCAGGGGGCGCCGGAGACGAGCAGTACTTC 17 TRBJ2-7 TRBD1 TRBV4-1
CASSSNHARGVDEKLFF TGTGCCAGCAGTTCCAACCACGCGCGGGGGGTGGATGAAAAACTGTTTTTT 17 TRBJ1-4 - TRBV27
CASSELRLAGAGELFF TGTGCCAGCAGTGAACTGCGACTAGCGGGAGCCGGGGAGCTGTTTTTT 16 TRBJ2-2 TRBD2 TRBV6-1
CAGSLGQGLVSGNTIYF TGTGCCGGCAGCTTGGGGCAGGGTTTGGTTTCTGGAAACACCATATATTTT 17 TRBJ1-3 - TRBV5-6
CASSSSGPGTGAYEQYF TGTGCCAGCAGTTCCTCGGGGCCCGGGACAGGGGCGTACGAGCAGTACTTC 17 TRBJ2-7 TRBD1 TRBV25-1
CASSVQGDLGGYTF TGTGCCAGCAGCGTACAGGGGGACTTGGGTGGCTACACCTTC 14 TRBJ1-2 TRBD1 TRBV11-2
CASSPPSSGGQFF TGTGCCAGCTCACCTCCATCCAGCGGTGGGCAGTTCTTC 13 TRBJ2-1 - TRBV18
CASSTQGVPYNEQFF TGTGCCAGCAGCACACAGGGGGTTCCATACAATGAGCAGTTCTTC 15 TRBJ2-1 TRBD1 TRBV2
CSVTGGAGYTF TGCAGTGTGACAGGTGGGGCGGGCTACACCTTC 11 TRBJ1-2 - TRBV20-1
CASSQDLPPSGRLEQFF TGTGCCAGCAGCCAAGATCTGCCCCCTAGCGGTAGACTTGAGCAGTTCTTC 17 TRBJ2-1 TRBD2 TRBV4-2
CASSLPRQKRGSGANVLTF TGTGCCAGCAGCTTACCGAGGCAAAAAAGGGGCTCTGGGGCCAACGTCCTGACTTTC 19 TRBJ2-6 - TRBV7-2
CASSLEGLAGETQYF TGTGCCAGCAGCTTGGAGGGACTAGCGGGAGAGACCCAGTACTTC 15 TRBJ2-5 TRBD2 TRBV11-2
CASSLAYGLAGGGSDTQYF TGTGCCAGCAGCTTGGCCTACGGACTAGCGGGAGGAGGATCAGATACGCAGTATTTT 19 TRBJ2-3 TRBD2 TRBV5-8
CASSPPFSGSGNEQFF TGTGCCAGCTCACCACCGTTTAGCGGGAGTGGGAATGAGCAGTTCTTC 16 TRBJ2-1 TRBD2 TRBV18
CASSGLGRDLYEQYF TGTGCCAGCAGTGGACTAGGGCGGGATTTGTACGAGCAGTACTTC 15 TRBJ2-7 - TRBV2